This is a list of T cell receptor beta chains from one sample in a study of cytomegalovirus exposure and HLA in healthy donors. The method was immunoSEQ multiplex PCR; TCRdb's version includes in-frame clones alone and lacks a portion of them. The sample consists of roughly 150,000 clones, around 72% of them appearing once. Material for sequencing was PBMCs. Receptors were obtained from a middle-aged man in good health and CMV-seronegative. The CDR3 runs from the conserved cysteine through the conserved F or W. A D gene is named only where the DNA matches it firmly. The size field is filled for only some rows; it gives once, few, many or a size class.

d_call	v_call	j_call	cdr3_length	clone_size	cdr3_aa	cdr3_nt
-	TRBV29-1	TRBJ2-1	13	-	CSVVSSSGNEQFF	TGCAGCGTTGTTAGTAGCTCGGGCAATGAGCAGTTCTTC
-	TRBV10-1	TRBJ1-5	14	-	CASSESDNNQPQNF	TGCGCCAGCAGTGAGTCGGACAACAATCAGCCCCAGAATTTT
-	TRBV6-4	TRBJ1-1	14	-	CASRVLGGSTEAFF	TGTGCCAGCAGGGTATTGGGGGGTAGCACTGAAGCTTTCTTT
-	TRBV30	TRBJ2-7	13	-	CAWSEQGTFGQYF	TGTGCCTGGAGCGAACAGGGAACATTCGGGCAGTACTTC
TRBD1	TRBV27	TRBJ2-1	14	-	CASSLGTDYNEQFF	TGTGCCAGCAGTTTAGGGACAGACTACAATGAGCAGTTCTTC
TRBD1	TRBV28	TRBJ1-2	15	-	CASSLGWDSIYGYTF	TGTGCCAGCAGTTTAGGCTGGGACAGCATCTATGGCTACACCTTC
-	TRBV21-1	TRBJ1-1	16	-	CASSKGRRRGNTEAFF	TGTGCCAGCAGCAAAGGAAGGCGGAGGGGGAACACTGAAGCTTTCTTT
TRBD1	TRBV5-1	TRBJ2-7	13	-	CASSTLQGYEQYF	TGCGCCAGCAGCACGTTACAGGGGTACGAGCAGTACTTC
-	TRBV16	TRBJ2-1	15	-	CASSQGQGGYNEQFF	TGTGCCAGCAGCCAAGGGCAGGGGGGCTACAATGAGCAGTTCTTC
TRBD2	TRBV7-9	TRBJ2-7	16	-	CASSGTSGGSRGEQYF	TGTGCCAGCAGCGGAACTAGCGGGGGTTCCCGGGGCGAGCAGTACTTC
TRBD1	TRBV18	TRBJ2-7	15	-	CASSPGTGVSYEQYF	TGTGCCAGCTCGCCCGGGACAGGAGTCTCCTACGAGCAGTACTTC
-	TRBV30	TRBJ2-2	13	-	CAWSVRNTGELFF	TGTGCCTGGAGTGTCAGGAACACCGGGGAGCTGTTTTTT
-	TRBV6-5	TRBJ2-7	14	-	CASSRDPGAAEQYF	TGTGCCAGCAGCCGCGATCCAGGGGCGGCCGAGCAGTACTTC
TRBD1	TRBV28	TRBJ1-2	14	-	CASSKTGTGYGYTF	TGTGCCAGCAGTAAAACCGGGACAGGGTATGGCTACACCTTC
-	TRBV6-1	TRBJ1-3	15	few	CASSEATDSGNTIYF	TGTGCCAGCAGTGAAGCCACAGACTCTGGAAACACCATATATTTT
-	TRBV4-3	TRBJ1-4	15	-	CASSQGVGANEKLFF	TGCGCCAGCAGCCAAGGAGTGGGGGCGAATGAAAAACTGTTTTTT
TRBD1	TRBV6-1	TRBJ1-2	15	-	CASSEARTGGGGYTF	TGTGCCAGCAGTGAAGCCCGGACAGGTGGAGGTGGCTACACCTTC
-	TRBV7-8	TRBJ1-5	14	few	CARPGGVYNQPQHF	TGTGCCCGCCCCGGTGGAGTTTACAATCAGCCCCAGCATTTT
-	TRBV7-9	TRBJ2-3	14	few	CASTKVVAADTQYF	TGTGCCAGCACCAAGGTAGTGGCGGCAGATACGCAGTATTTT
-	TRBV19	TRBJ1-1	11	-	CASSMSGGAFF	TGTGCCAGTAGTATGTCAGGTGGAGCTTTCTTT
-	TRBV6-5	TRBJ2-1	13	-	CASSRTTYNEQFF	TGTGCCAGCAGTCGGACTACCTACAATGAGCAGTTCTTC
-	TRBV5-1	TRBJ2-7	17	-	CASSRVGYGHPSYEQYF	TGCGCCAGCAGTAGGGTGGGGTATGGACACCCTTCCTACGAGCAGTACTTC
-	TRBV29-1	TRBJ2-6	16	few	CSVAPGGSSGANVLTF	TGCAGCGTTGCCCCAGGAGGAAGCTCTGGGGCCAACGTCCTGACTTTC